One and the same sample provided the 3 T cell receptor beta chains below, sequenced in a study of T cell changes during pregnancy in multiple sclerosis. The protocol was immunoSEQ multiplex PCR, while the TCRdb copy is restricted to in-frame clones and leaves out a portion. The repertoire holds about 56,000 clones, roughly nine tenths seen once, with 2% to 2.5% in the top ten. The material was peripheral blood, obtained in the first trimester of pregnancy. These receptors originate from a female donor in good health, enrolled as a control in a pregnancy study.

The J gene is TRBJ2-7, the V gene TRBV28; D not resolved. Trimming left V 5 bases short and J 0 bases short, with 11 bases between. CDR1 is MDHEN, CDR2 SYDVKM, per germline. CDR3 size: 14 residues. The CDR3 sequence is CASSRTTRSYEQYF. In DNA, the CDR3 is TGTGCCAGCAGTCGCACGACTCGCTCCTACGAGCAGTACTTC.

The CDR3 loop is CASSLRGWPYEQYF. Written as DNA, the CDR3 is TGTGCCAGCAGCTTGCGGGGGTGGCCCTACGAGCAGTACTTC. The chain carries TRBV7-9 and TRBJ2-7; 7 nucleotides match TRBD2. The trim removed 3 bases at V and 2 bases at J, leaving 4 bases unmatched. The CDR3 extends over 14 amino acids. The germline gives CDR1 SEHNR, CDR2 FQNEAQ (reference sequence).

The J gene is TRBJ2-4, the V gene TRBV7-9; 7 bases agree with TRBD1. Germline CDR1 and CDR2: SEHNR and FQNEAQ (reference sequence). With 3 bases clipped from V and 2 bases from J, the junction kept 7 bases outside the gene matches. The CDR3 has 16 amino acids. CDR3 coding DNA: TGTGCCAGCAGCTTCCCGGGACAGTCAACCAAAAACATTCAGTACTTC. This translates into CASSFPGQSTKNIQYF.